These 2 T cell receptor beta chains share one sample of origin, sequenced in a study of cytomegalovirus exposure and HLA in healthy donors. PCR employed 60 Vbeta and 13 Jbeta primers. The data were produced by immunoSEQ multiplex PCR, yet TCRdb's version contains in-frame clones alone and is incomplete. The sample consists of under 40,000 clones, approximately 79% of them appearing once. Sequencing was carried out using PBMCs. These TCRs come from a woman aged 25 to 39 in good health and CMV-seropositive.

This clone has a single count. This sequence joins TRBV14 and TRBJ1-1; D gene unclear. The CDR3 has 13 residues. The germline CDR1 and CDR2 sequences are SGHDN and FVKESK. Trimming took 4 bases from V and 5 from J, leaving 11 bases between them. CDR3 bases: TGTGCCAGCAGCCGTACCAGGCTTACTGAAGCTTTCTTT. Residues: CASSRTRLTEAFF.

The rearrangement links TRBV10-3 to TRBJ1-1; the D is unclear. Trimming left V 3 bases short and J 11 bases short, with 13 bases between. The CDR3 loop spans 12 amino acids. Germline CDR1 ENHRY, CDR2 SYGVKD. Here the CDR3 reads CAISDSPGDAFF. Written as DNA, the CDR3 is TGTGCCATCAGTGACAGCCCGGGAGACGCTTTCTTT.